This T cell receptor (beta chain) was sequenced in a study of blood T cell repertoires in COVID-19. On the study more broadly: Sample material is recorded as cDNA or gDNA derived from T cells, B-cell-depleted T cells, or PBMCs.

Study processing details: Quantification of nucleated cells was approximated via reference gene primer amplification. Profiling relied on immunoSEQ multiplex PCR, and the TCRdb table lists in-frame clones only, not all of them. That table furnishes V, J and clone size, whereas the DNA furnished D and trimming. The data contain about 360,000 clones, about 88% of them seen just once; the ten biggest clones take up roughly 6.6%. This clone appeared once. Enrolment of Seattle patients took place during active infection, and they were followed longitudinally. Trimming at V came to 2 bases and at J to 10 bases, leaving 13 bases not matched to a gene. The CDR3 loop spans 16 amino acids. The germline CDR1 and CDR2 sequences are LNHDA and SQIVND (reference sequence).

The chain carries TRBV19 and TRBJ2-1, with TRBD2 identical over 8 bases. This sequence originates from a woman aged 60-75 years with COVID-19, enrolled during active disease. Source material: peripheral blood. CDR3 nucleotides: TGTGCCAGTAGTATAACCCCTTCGGGGGGGTCAAGGGAGCAGTTCTTC. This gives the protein CASSITPSGGSREQFF.